Presented here are 20 T cell receptor beta chains from one specimen sequenced in a study of T cell repertoires in cytomegalovirus infection. TCRdb re-analysed the reads in MiXCR, keeping a single row per CDR3 protein. Of roughly 500,000 distinct CDR3 sequences in the sample, about 42% were seen once. These TCRs' antigens remain unknown. The source was cultured PBMCs, collected from culture after CMV antigen stimulation. These TCRs come from a human donor in good health (CMV status not recorded). Some clones in this sample may be carry-over from other donors' samples.

The J gene is TRBJ2-3, the V gene TRBV18; D unresolved. Trimming took 2 bases from V and 1 from J, leaving 19 bases between them. Germline lookup yields CDR1 KGHSH and CDR2 LQKENI. The CDR3 sequence is 18 residues long. Here the CDR3 DNA reads TGTGCCAGCTCACCAATGGGGTCCCCAGTCCACCGCACAGATACGCAGTATTTT. Translated: CASSPMGSPVHRTDTQYF.

This sequence joins TRBV11-2 and TRBJ2-1; the match to TRBD2 covers 9 bases. The CDR3 runs 16 residues. Germline values: CDR1 SGHAT, CDR2 FQNNGV. V lost 0 bases to trimming and J lost 10 bases; unmatched junction nucleotides: 10. In DNA form, the CDR3 reads TGTGCCAGCAGCTTAGATGTGTGGCGGGAGGGAGGGGAGCAGTTCTTC. Translated: CASSLDVWREGGEQFF.

V gene TRBV7-2 combines with J gene TRBJ2-7; 8 nucleotides align to TRBD2. V lost 5 bases and J lost 6; bases outside the gene matches: 9. Germline CDR1 reads SGHTA; CDR2 reads FQGNSA. The CDR3 totals 14 residues. The CDR3 sequence: CASSTDGGGGEQYF. The CDR3 DNA is TGTGCCAGCAGCACGGACGGGGGGGGAGGCGAGCAGTACTTC.

This clonotype turned up a few times. This sequence joins TRBV7-8 and TRBJ2-1, with TRBD2 matching 12 bases. CDR1 is SGHVS, CDR2 FQNEAQ, per germline. The CDR3 loop spans 18 amino acids. J gave up 9 bases and V 1 base, and 13 bases lay outside the gene matches. CDR3 residues: CASSLVGLSSGRASEQFF. In DNA form, the CDR3 reads TGTGCCAGCAGCTTAGTGGGCTTGTCTAGCGGGAGGGCAAGTGAGCAGTTCTTC.

This clonotype came up a few times. The chain joins TRBV12-3 or TRBV12-4 to TRBJ2-1; 16 positions agree with TRBD2. Germline trimming cut 4 bases from V and 7 bases from J; bases unmatched to any gene: 4. The CDR3 loop spans 16 amino acids. CDR3 residues: CASSSRGLAGGNEQFF. As DNA, the CDR3 is TGTGCCAGCAGTTCCCGGGGACTAGCGGGAGGGAATGAGCAGTTCTTC.

The chain links TRBV7-6 to TRBJ1-1, with D possibly TRBD1 on 6 matching bases. Trimming pared 8 bases from V and 1 base from J, leaving 8 bases between. The CDR3 has 12 amino acids. Germline values: CDR1 SGHVS, CDR2 FNYEAQ. The CDR3 here is CASGGQNTEAFF. The DNA of the CDR3 is TGTGCCAGCGGGGGGCAGAACACTGAAGCTTTCTTT. The variable domain in full, with the rest retrieved from reference TRBV7-6 and TRBJ1-1, is GAGVSQSPRYKVTKRGQDVALRCDPISGHVSLYWYRQALGQGPEFLTYFNYEAQQDKSGLPNDRFSAERPEGSISTLTIQRTEQRDSAMYRCASGGQNTEAFFGQGTRLTVV.

In this sample, this clonotype turned up once. The chain recombines TRBV4-2 with TRBJ1-4; D is unclear. Germline lookup yields CDR1 LGHNA and CDR2 YNFKEQ. The CDR3 contains 16 residues. The germline V and J ends were trimmed by 1 base and 0 bases, with 9 bases remaining between them. Here the CDR3 DNA reads TGTGCCAGCAGCCAAGTTCCCCTTGCAACTAATGAAAAACTGTTTTTT. Protein: CASSQVPLATNEKLFF.

A few counts support this clonotype. This sequence joins TRBV4-1 and TRBJ2-1, with D possibly TRBD2 on 5 matching bases. Germline-derived CDR1 and CDR2 are MGHRA and YSYEKL. Trimming removed 6 bases from V and 10 bases from J, with 25 bases in between. The CDR3 is made up of 16 amino acids. In nucleotides, the CDR3 is TGCGCCAGCAGTTCAGGCTGGGCTAGCCCAGAGATAGAGCAGTTCTTC. As protein: CASSSGWASPEIEQFF.

CDR3 in amino acids: CASSLAGELGGYTF. The CDR3 DNA follows: TGTGCCAGCAGCTTAGCAGGGGAATTAGGTGGCTACACCTTC. This chain uses TRBV7-2 with TRBJ1-2; a weak D match, TRBD1 (5 bases). V was pared by 0 bases and J by 7 bases, with 12 bases between. CDR1 SGHTA and CDR2 FQGNSA come from the germline V gene. The CDR3 consists of 14 residues.

The table lists this clonotype with many counts. The gene calls are TRBV7-8 and TRBJ2-3, with D possibly TRBD2 on 5 matching bases. The germline V gene has CDR1 SGHVS and CDR2 FQNEAQ. CDR3 length equals 15 residues. Trimming removed 7 bases at V and 1 base at J, with 15 bases between. In nucleotides, the CDR3 is TGTGCCAGCACCCCAAAGAGGGTCCGCACAGATACGCAGTATTTT. It is translated as CASTPKRVRTDTQYF.

This clonotype was seen a single time. The chain recombines TRBV20-1 with TRBJ2-1; tentatively, D is TRBD2 (5 bases). This CDR3 spans 11 amino acids. Germline CDR1 reads DFQATT; CDR2 reads SNEGSKA (reference sequence). For the CDR3, the DNA is TGCAGGGGAGAATCCTACAATGAGCAGTTCTTC. Its translation: CRGESYNEQFF.

This clonotype was counted between two and nine times. V usage is TRBV11-2 and J usage is TRBJ2-5; 12 positions match TRBD1. Germline trimming cut 5 bases from V and 4 bases from J; bases unmatched to any gene: 5. Germline V CDR1 and CDR2: SGHAT, FQNNGV. This CDR3 contains 15 residues. The CDR3 DNA reads TGTGCCAGCAGCACGGGACAGGGGGCGCGAGAGACCCAGTACTTC. Residues: CASSTGQGARETQYF.

This chain connects TRBV15 to TRBJ2-1; D not resolved. V was clipped by 3 bases and J by 8 bases, with 11 bases between them. The CDR3 contains 13 residues. The germline V gene encodes CDR1 LNHNV and CDR2 YYDKDF (reference sequence). The CDR3 is CATSSHGGYEQFF. The DNA for the CDR3 is TGTGCCACCAGCAGTCACGGCGGCTATGAGCAGTTCTTC.

The rearrangement uses TRBV15 and TRBJ2-2; D is unclear. Per the germline V gene, CDR1 is LNHNV and CDR2 is YYDKDF (reference sequence). V shed 2 bases and J shed 2 bases, with 6 bases lying between them. CDR3 length: 14 amino acids. The CDR3 DNA reads TGTGCCACCAGCAGATGGGAAAACACCGGGGAGCTGTTTTTT. This gives the protein CATSRWENTGELFF.

This clonotype has only a few counts. The CDR3 region has the DNA TGTGCCAGCAGACGGATACCGGGACAGGGGGCGGAGGACAATGAGCAGTTCTTC. It specifies CASRRIPGQGAEDNEQFF. J is TRBJ2-1 and V is TRBV7-9; 12 bases map to TRBD1. Germline CDR1 is SEHNR and CDR2 is FQNEAQ (reference sequence). J was trimmed by 5 bases and V by 6 bases; bases with no gene match: 14. The CDR3 is made up of 18 amino acids.

This clonotype was observed a few times. The chain uses TRBV6-1 and TRBJ2-1; 8 bases are shared with TRBD2. Germline trimming cut 10 bases from V and 5 bases from J; bases unmatched to any gene: 10. The CDR3 consists of 14 residues. Germline CDR1 and CDR2: MNHNS and SASEGT. This chain's CDR3 is CANRAGDANNEQFF. For the CDR3, the DNA is TGTGCCAACCGAGCGGGGGACGCAAACAATGAGCAGTTCTTC.

CDR3 region: CASSVRDRDGRETQYF. DNA for the CDR3: TGTGCCAGCAGTGTACGGGACAGGGACGGGCGGGAGACCCAGTACTTC. The chain has TRBV7-9 and TRBJ2-5; TRBD1 matches 9 bases. Germline assignment: CDR1 SEHNR and CDR2 FQNEAQ (reference sequence). This CDR3 is built from 16 residues. The V segment lost 6 bases and the J segment 5 bases; nucleotides outside the gene matches: 13.

Of note for this clonotype: One end of the junction is discordant with germline, which a read error may explain. V gene TRBV25-1 combines with J gene TRBJ1-4; TRBD1 is a possible D gene (5 bases). The CDR3 totals 12 residues. The germline V gene encodes CDR1 MGHDK and CDR2 SYGVNS. CDR3 DNA: TGTGCCAGCAGAGAATCAGGGGAAAAACTGTTTTTT. Amino acids: CASRESGEKLFF.

The genes are TRBV6-5 and TRBJ2-2, with 7 bases identical to TRBD1. The germline V gene encodes CDR1 MNHEY and CDR2 SVGAGI. V trimming: 4 bases; J trimming: 4 bases; junction bases outside the gene matches: 3. The CDR3 extends over 14 amino acids. The CDR3 sequence: CASSWNRGTGELFF. The CDR3 coding sequence is TGTGCCAGCAGTTGGAACAGGGGCACCGGGGAGCTGTTTTTT.

The rearrangement links TRBV10-1 to TRBJ2-2; 11 nucleotides match TRBD2. After removal of 5 bases from V and 7 bases from J, the junction contained 0 bases not matched to a gene. CDR3 length equals 13 residues. In germline, CDR1 is WNHNN, CDR2 SYGVQD (reference sequence). The CDR3 reads CASSTSGSGELFF. The CDR3 nucleotides read TGCGCCAGCAGTACTAGCGGGAGCGGGGAGCTGTTTTTT.